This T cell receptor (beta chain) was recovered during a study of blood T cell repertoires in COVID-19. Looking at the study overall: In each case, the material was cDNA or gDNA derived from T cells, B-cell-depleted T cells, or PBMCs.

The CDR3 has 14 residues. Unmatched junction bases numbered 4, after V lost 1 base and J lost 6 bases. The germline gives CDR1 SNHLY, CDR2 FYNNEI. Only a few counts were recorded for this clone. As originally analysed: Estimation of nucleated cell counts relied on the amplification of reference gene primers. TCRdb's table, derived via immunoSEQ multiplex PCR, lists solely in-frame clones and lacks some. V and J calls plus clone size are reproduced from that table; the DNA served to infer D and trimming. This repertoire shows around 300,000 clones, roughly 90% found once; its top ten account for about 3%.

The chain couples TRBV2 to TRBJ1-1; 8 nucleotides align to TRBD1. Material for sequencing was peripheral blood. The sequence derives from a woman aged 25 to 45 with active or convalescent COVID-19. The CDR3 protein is CASSEGRGQAEAFF. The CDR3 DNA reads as TGTGCCAGCAGTGAAGGCAGGGGGCAAGCTGAAGCTTTCTTT.